Each of the 32 T cell receptor beta chains below was sequenced from the same sample in a study of shared clonotypes between healthy human individuals. Only in-frame clones appear in the TCRdb table, and some are missing; sequencing was by immunoSEQ multiplex PCR. This table has 2 million to 3 million clones, 80% to 95% appearing once. Sequences were obtained from naive CD4+ T cells from PBMCs. Subset: CD45RA+ positively selected. These receptors all stem from a man aged 18 to 30 in good health. Some clones in this sample may be carry-over from other donors' samples.

This chain links TRBV9 with TRBJ2-1; tentatively, D is TRBD2 (6 bases). V was pared by 3 bases and J by 0 bases, with 16 bases between. The CDR3 spans 17 residues. Per germline, CDR1 SGDLS and CDR2 YYNGEE. The CDR3, as DNA: TGTGCCAGCAGCGCGTGGGGCGGGGCAAGCTCCTACAATGAGCAGTTCTTC. This encodes CASSAWGGASSYNEQFF.

The gene calls are TRBV7-6 and TRBJ2-5; TRBD2 aligns across 11 bases. V dropped 5 bases and J dropped 5; count of bases not matched to a gene: 16. The germline gives CDR1 SGHVS, CDR2 FNYEAQ. The CDR3 is made up of 18 amino acids. The CDR3: CASSTMFFLAGGGETQYF. Written as DNA, the CDR3 is TGTGCCAGCAGCACCATGTTTTTCCTAGCGGGAGGAGGGGAGACCCAGTACTTC.

The V and J genes are TRBV14 and TRBJ1-1; a possible D gene is TRBD1 (5 bases). This CDR3 contains 16 residues. Trimming removed 2 bases from V and 4 bases from J, with 17 bases in between. Germline V lookup: CDR1 SGHDN, CDR2 FVKESK. The CDR3 coding sequence is TGTGCCAGCAGCCAAAATCCCCAGGGCCGCATCACTGAAGCTTTCTTT. It codes for CASSQNPQGRITEAFF. Using reference TRBV14 and TRBJ1-1 for the parts outside the CDR3, the full variable domain is EAGVTQFPSHSVIEKGQTVTLRCDPISGHDNLYWYRRVMGKEIKFLLHFVKESKQDESGMPNNRFLAERTGGTYSTLKVQPAELEDSGVYFCASSQNPQGRITEAFFGQGTRLTVV.

The chain recombines TRBV5-8 with TRBJ2-7, with D unclear. V shed 0 bases and J shed 3 bases, with 19 bases lying between them. In germline, CDR1 is SGHTS, CDR2 YDEGEE. The CDR3 covers 17 residues. The CDR3 coding sequence is TGTGCCAGCAGCTTGGCCGAGTATGCCGCAACTGTCTACGAGCAGTACTTC. Amino acid sequence: CASSLAEYAATVYEQYF.

This rearrangement joins TRBV27 to TRBJ2-5; 7 bases are shared with TRBD1. Germline values: CDR1 MNHEY, CDR2 SMNVEV (reference sequence). This CDR3 is 15 amino acids long. With 1 base clipped from V and 2 bases from J, the junction kept 4 bases outside the gene matches. The CDR3 region is CASSLFGTVQETQYF. The CDR3 DNA is TGTGCCAGCAGTTTATTTGGGACAGTACAAGAGACCCAGTACTTC.

The V gene is TRBV4-1, the J gene TRBJ2-1, with D hard to call. The CDR3 is 18 amino acids. The germline V gene has CDR1 MGHRA and CDR2 YSYEKL. V lost 0 bases, J lost 9 bases, and 24 bases lay in between. The CDR3, as DNA: TGCGCCAGCAGCCAAGATCTCACCGGTACGAGGTCGTCCGGTGAGCAGTTCTTC. Its translation is CASSQDLTGTRSSGEQFF.

The chain uses TRBV10-2 and TRBJ1-5; perhaps TRBD1 as D (5 bases). Germline CDR1 WSHSY, CDR2 SAAADI. V was pared by 3 bases and J by 2 bases, with 11 bases between. CDR3 size: 15 residues. The CDR3: CASSDGGVGNQPQHF. The CDR3 DNA sequence: TGCGCCAGCAGTGACGGGGGGGTGGGCAATCAGCCCCAGCATTTT.

The chain has TRBV4-2 and TRBJ1-2; perhaps TRBD1 as D (6 bases). V dropped 0 bases and J dropped 3 bases, with 11 bases sitting between them. The V gene's germline CDR1 is LGHNA and CDR2 YNFKEQ. CDR3 length: 15 amino acids. The CDR3 here is CASSQEQGMYYGYTF. The CDR3 DNA follows: TGTGCCAGCAGCCAAGAACAGGGTATGTACTATGGCTACACCTTC.

Concerning this clone itself: Other DNA sequences in the same sample also yield this CDR3. The chain is built from TRBV7-3 and TRBJ2-7; tentative D call: TRBD1 (5 bases). CDR3 length equals 12 residues. From germline, CDR1 is SGHTA and CDR2 FQGTGA. Trimming took off 4 bases at V and 3 bases at J, with 7 bases between the two ends. The CDR3 sequence is CASSSQGYEQYF. CDR3 bases: TGTGCCAGCAGCTCTCAGGGCTACGAGCAGTACTTC.

The J gene is TRBJ2-7, the V gene TRBV4-3; no definite D call. Germline V gene lookup returns CDR1 LGHNA and CDR2 YSLEER. Trimming pared 0 bases from V and 3 bases from J, leaving 9 bases between. The CDR3 has 14 amino acids. The CDR3 sequence: CASSQDLPGYEQYF. CDR3 bases: TGCGCCAGCAGCCAAGATCTTCCGGGCTACGAGCAGTACTTC.

This rearrangement joins TRBV6-6 to TRBJ1-3; possible D gene TRBD1, 6 bases. The CDR3 is 16 residues long. Germline assignment: CDR1 MNHNY and CDR2 SVGAGI (reference sequence). Trimming pared 5 bases from V and 4 bases from J, leaving 18 bases between. CDR3 region: CASSKRGARSGNTIYF. The CDR3 bases are TGTGCCAGCAGTAAACGGGGGGCTAGATCGGGAAACACCATATATTTT.

In regard to this clone: The sample holds other DNA sequences that translate to the same CDR3. V and J are TRBV7-9 and TRBJ2-5, with a weak D call TRBD2 (5 bases). The CDR3 covers 13 residues. In germline, CDR1 is SEHNR, CDR2 FQNEAQ (reference sequence). Trimming cost V 1 base and J 5 bases, with 8 bases left between them. CDR3 sequence (DNA): TGTGCCAGCAGCTTAGTAGGCGGGGAGACCCAGTACTTC. Translated, it gives CASSLVGGETQYF. The full variable domain, its missing parts supplied by reference TRBV7-9 and TRBJ2-5, is DTGVSQNPRHKITKRGQNVTFRCDPISEHNRLYWYRQTLGQGPEFLTYFQNEAQLEKSRLLSDRFSAERPKGSFSTLEIQRTEQGDSAMYLCASSLVGGETQYFGPGTRLLVL.

On this clone itself: This sample also contains other DNA sequences that code for the same CDR3. The genes are TRBV7-9 and TRBJ2-7; no clear D gene. Germline lookup yields CDR1 SEHNR and CDR2 FQNEAQ (reference sequence). V dropped 2 bases and J dropped 4 bases, with 6 bases sitting between them. CDR3 length: 12 amino acids. The CDR3 DNA is TGTGCCAGCAGCTTATCTTCGTACGAGCAGTACTTC. Residues: CASSLSSYEQYF.

This chain uses TRBV5-4 with TRBJ2-5, with TRBD2 identical over 10 bases. The CDR3 spans 17 residues. J lost 1 base, V lost 0 bases, and 6 bases had no gene match. Germline V gives CDR1 SGHNT, CDR2 YYREEE (reference sequence). The CDR3 region is CASSLGASGRGQETQYF. The CDR3 region has the DNA TGTGCCAGCAGCTTGGGTGCTAGCGGGAGAGGCCAAGAGACCCAGTACTTC.

The chain links TRBV11-2 to TRBJ2-2, with D perhaps matching TRBD1 (6 bases). The V end lost 5 bases, the J end lost 3 bases, and 16 bases lay between the germline ends. CDR1 is SGHAT and CDR2 is FQNNGV in the germline V gene. The CDR3 totals 16 residues. The CDR3 protein is CASSEKQGRDTGELFF. CDR3 coding DNA: TGTGCCAGCAGCGAAAAACAGGGAAGGGACACCGGGGAGCTGTTTTTT.

The chain is built from TRBV27 and TRBJ1-5; D uncertain. CDR1 MNHEY and CDR2 SMNVEV come from the germline V gene (reference sequence). The V end lost 5 bases, the J end lost 5 bases, and 7 bases lay between the germline ends. The CDR3 loop spans 12 amino acids. CDR3 residues: CASSNIDQPQHF. For the CDR3, the DNA is TGTGCCAGCAGTAACATAGATCAGCCCCAGCATTTT.

V and J are TRBV27 and TRBJ1-2; the D gene is possibly TRBD1 (6 bases). The V end was cut by 4 bases, the J end by 2 bases, with 14 bases between. The germline CDR1 and CDR2 sequences are MNHEY and SMNVEV (reference sequence). The CDR3 is 15 residues long. The CDR3 DNA sequence: TGTGCCAGCAGTTGGGTCAGGGGAAGCAACTATGGCTACACCTTC. It yields the protein CASSWVRGSNYGYTF.

This rearrangement joins TRBV5-1 to TRBJ2-7, with D perhaps TRBD1 or TRBD2 (5 bases each). Germline V gives CDR1 SGHRS, CDR2 YFSETQ. V was pared by 7 bases and J by 1 base, with 15 bases between. The CDR3 totals 14 residues. CDR3 sequence: CASHRGPMSYEQYF. CDR3 bases: TGCGCCAGCCATCGGGGACCTATGTCCTACGAGCAGTACTTC.

The J gene is TRBJ2-1, the V gene TRBV7-3, with D perhaps matching TRBD2 (6 bases). CDR3 length: 14 amino acids. Germline V gene data show CDR1 as SGHTA and CDR2 as FQGTGA. Trimming removed 2 bases at V and 8 bases at J, with 13 bases between. The chain's CDR3 is CASSLRGAGYEQFF. The CDR3 DNA reads TGTGCCAGCAGCTTACGAGGAGCGGGCTATGAGCAGTTCTTC.

This sequence joins TRBV28 and TRBJ1-2, with D possibly being TRBD1 (5 bases). Germline CDR1 reads MDHEN; CDR2 reads SYDVKM. V dropped 5 bases and J dropped 8 bases, with 15 bases sitting between them. The CDR3 spans 13 residues. Here the CDR3 reads CASSLLADTGYTF. The CDR3 DNA sequence: TGTGCCAGCAGTCTACTGGCGGACACGGGCTACACCTTC.

The rearrangement links TRBV28 to TRBJ2-5; D unclear. The V end was cut by 10 bases, the J end by 2 bases, with 11 bases between. CDR3 size: 12 residues. CDR1 is MDHEN, CDR2 SYDVKM, per germline. CDR3 protein: CATYQTQETQYF. The CDR3, as DNA: TGTGCCACCTATCAGACACAAGAGACCCAGTACTTC.

This sequence joins TRBV10-3 and TRBJ1-1; 7 nucleotides align to TRBD1. CDR3 length: 13 residues. The junction had 5 bases not matched to a gene; V was cut back by 10 bases and J by 0 bases. Germline V gene lookup returns CDR1 ENHRY and CDR2 SYGVKD. The CDR3 spells CASRDRVNTEAFF. In DNA form, the CDR3 reads TGTGCCAGTCGCGACAGGGTGAACACTGAAGCTTTCTTT.

The chain recombines TRBV29-1 with TRBJ2-1; weak D call: TRBD2 (6 bases). V was shortened by 6 bases and J by 6 bases, with 9 bases between the two germline ends. Germline loops: CDR1 SQVTM, CDR2 ANQGSEA. This CDR3 has 11 residues. The DNA for the CDR3 is TGCAGCGTGGCGACTAGCAATGAGCAGTTCTTC. Translation: CSVATSNEQFF.

The rearrangement links TRBV19 to TRBJ2-7, with D possibly matching TRBD2 (5 bases). With 3 bases removed from V and 7 bases from J, the gap between germline ends came to 16 bases. Looked up from germline, CDR1 is LNHDA and CDR2 is SQIVND (reference sequence). CDR3 size: 14 residues. The CDR3 coding sequence is TGTGCCAGTAGTATCATGGACTCCCCGAATGAGCAGTACTTC. This codes for CASSIMDSPNEQYF. The full variable domain, in which reference TRBV19 and TRBJ2-7 provide the parts outside the CDR3, is DGGITQSPKYLFRKEGQNVTLSCEQNLNHDAMYWYRQDPGQGLRLIYYSQIVNDFQKGDIAEGYSVSREKKESFPLTVTSAQKNPTAFYLCASSIMDSPNEQYFGPGTRLTVT.

The chain recombines TRBV18 with TRBJ2-5, with D unclear. V was trimmed by 4 bases and J by 5 bases, leaving 11 bases between them. Germline V gene sequence: CDR1 KGHSH, CDR2 LQKENI. The length of the CDR3 is 13 residues. The CDR3 reads CASSLQMRETQYF. DNA for the CDR3: TGTGCCAGCTCACTTCAGATGCGGGAGACCCAGTACTTC.

V and J are TRBV7-2 and TRBJ1-2; D gene unclear. Germline V CDR1 and CDR2: SGHTA, FQGNSA. V dropped 5 bases and J dropped 10 bases, with 17 bases sitting between them. The CDR3 length is 13 residues. This CDR3 reads CASSPEFLHDYTF. The CDR3 DNA reads TGTGCCAGCAGCCCAGAGTTTCTACATGACTACACCTTC.

V usage is TRBV28 and J usage is TRBJ1-4; 10 nucleotides align to TRBD1. The CDR3 extends over 14 amino acids. Germline CDR1 and CDR2: MDHEN and SYDVKM. Trimming at V came to 7 bases and at J to 9 bases, leaving 8 bases not matched to a gene. CDR3 nucleotides: TGTGCCAGCACCTCCGGGACAGGGGTAAAAAAACTGTTTTTT. Its protein is CASTSGTGVKKLFF.

This chain links TRBV30 with TRBJ2-3; 9 positions agree with TRBD1. Germline V gene sequence: CDR1 GTSNPN, CDR2 SVGIG (reference sequence). V was pared by 5 bases and J by 6 bases, with 3 bases of the junction left unmatched. This CDR3 spans 12 amino acids. The CDR3 DNA reads TGTGCCTGGGACAGGGGGTTGGATACGCAGTATTTT. It is translated as CAWDRGLDTQYF.

This chain links TRBV4-1 with TRBJ2-3, with TRBD2 as a possible D gene (5 bases). This CDR3 region has 13 residues. CDR1 is MGHRA, CDR2 YSYEKL, per germline. V was pared by 4 bases and J by 7 bases, with 12 bases between. The CDR3 is CASSPPGIHTQYF. The CDR3 coding sequence is TGCGCCAGCAGCCCGCCGGGGATCCATACGCAGTATTTT.

The chain combines TRBV27 with TRBJ1-1; 8 bases are a match to TRBD1. CDR1 MNHEY and CDR2 SMNVEV come from the germline V gene (reference sequence). The length of the CDR3 is 20 residues. V dropped 6 bases and J dropped 4; count of bases not matched to a gene: 25. The CDR3 sequence is CASSHRAGQVDFYWGTEAFF. CDR3 DNA: TGTGCCAGCAGCCATAGGGCGGGACAGGTGGATTTTTATTGGGGCACTGAAGCTTTCTTT.

V and J are TRBV7-9 and TRBJ2-5, with a possible D match to TRBD1 (6 bases). Germline CDR1 and CDR2: SEHNR and FQNEAQ (reference sequence). This CDR3 has 14 residues. V was shortened by 4 bases and J by 3 bases, with 12 bases between the two germline ends. Here the CDR3 reads CASSSTGFEETQYF. The CDR3 region has the DNA TGTGCCAGCAGCTCTACAGGGTTTGAAGAGACCCAGTACTTC.

This chain links TRBV2 with TRBJ2-5; the D call may be TRBD1 or TRBD2 (5 bases each). V was pared by 4 bases and J by 0 bases, with 9 bases between. The CDR3 spans 14 residues. Germline assignment: CDR1 SNHLY and CDR2 FYNNEI. The CDR3 loop is CASSVGTDQETQYF. The CDR3 DNA is TGTGCCAGCAGTGTAGGGACGGACCAAGAGACCCAGTACTTC. Full variable domain (missing parts from reference TRBV2 and TRBJ2-5): EPEVTQTPSHQVTQMGQEVILRCVPISNHLYFYWYRQILGQKVEFLVSFYNNEISEKSEIFDDQFSVERPDGSNFTLKIRSTKLEDSAMYFCASSVGTDQETQYFGPGTRLLVL.